The 27 T cell receptor beta chains below all came from one sample that was sequenced in a study of blood T cells in healthy people across ages. The second PCR ran about 6 to 12 cycles with a sample-barcoded 5' primer and J-beta primers. TCRdb re-derived calls from the 5' RACE reads in MiXCR, one entry per CDR3 protein. The repertoire holds about 720,000 distinct CDR3 sequences, 22% seen once, with around a fifth in the top ten. The sample was blood. Receptor source: an older man in good health.

The rearrangement uses TRBV4-3 and TRBJ1-4, with D hard to call. This CDR3 comprises 16 residues. Trimming took off 0 bases at V and 11 bases at J, with 19 bases between the two ends. Germline CDR1 LGHNA, CDR2 YSLEER. The CDR3 DNA sequence: TGCGCCAGCAGCCAAGATTTTGGGCAGCCTTGGTCCAAACTGTTTTTT. Translated: CASSQDFGQPWSKLFF.

V gene TRBV29-1 combines with J gene TRBJ2-7; 9 positions match TRBD1. Per the germline V gene, CDR1 is SQVTM and CDR2 is ANQGSEA. J gave up 3 bases and V 5 bases, and 8 bases lay outside the gene matches. The length of the CDR3 is 14 residues. The CDR3 sequence is CSVYSGTGLYEQYF. The CDR3 coding sequence is TGCAGCGTTTATTCCGGGACAGGGCTCTACGAGCAGTACTTC.

V and J are TRBV12-3 or TRBV12-4 and TRBJ1-2, with D possibly TRBD1 on 5 matching bases. The CDR3 is made up of 15 amino acids. Between the trimmed V and J ends, which lost 6 bases and 0 bases, there was a span of 14 bases. CDR3 sequence: CASSQTALANYGYTF. CDR3 nucleotides: TGTGCCAGCAGCCAGACAGCGCTGGCTAACTATGGCTACACCTTC.

This clonotype came up a few times. The rearrangement uses TRBV12-3 or TRBV12-4 and TRBJ2-3, with D unclear. Trimming stripped 7 bases from V and 2 bases from J, with 13 bases between. The CDR3 is 14 amino acids. CDR3 DNA: TGTGCCAGCACCTTAGGTGCGGCCACAGATACGCAGTATTTT. Its translation is CASTLGAATDTQYF.

This clonotype was seen a handful of times. V is TRBV27 and J is TRBJ2-3; D is possibly TRBD2 (5 bases). CDR3 length: 15 residues. Trimming took 5 bases from V and 6 from J, leaving 18 bases between them. The germline gives CDR1 MNHEY, CDR2 SMNVEV (reference sequence). The CDR3: CASSRPFAGHDTQYF. CDR3 bases: TGTGCCAGCAGTCGCCCCTTCGCGGGTCACGATACGCAGTATTTT.

The chain combines TRBV29-1 with TRBJ1-4, with 7 bases lining up with TRBD1. Germline CDR1 is SQVTM and CDR2 is ANQGSEA. The CDR3 length is 16 residues. Losses at the gene ends were 4 bases for V and 5 bases for J; bases not matched to a gene: 13. This CDR3 is CSVGGARGGANEKLFF. The CDR3 DNA is TGCAGCGTTGGGGGCGCCAGGGGGGGTGCGAATGAAAAACTGTTTTTT. The full variable domain, its missing parts supplied by reference TRBV29-1 and TRBJ1-4, is SAVISQKPSRDICQRGTSLTIQCQVDSQVTMMFWYRQQPGQSLTLIATANQGSEATYESGFVIDKFPISRPNLTFSTLTVSNMSPEDSSIYLCSVGGARGGANEKLFFGSGTQLSVL.

The chain combines TRBV3-1 with TRBJ2-6; 10 positions agree with TRBD1. The J segment lost 0 bases and the V segment lost 4 bases, leaving 6 bases of the junction unmatched. Germline CDR1 and CDR2: LGHDT and YNNKEL (reference sequence). The CDR3 length is 18 residues. The CDR3: CASSLGTGVFSGANVLTF. The CDR3 DNA sequence: TGTGCCAGCAGCCTGGGGACAGGGGTTTTCTCTGGGGCCAACGTCCTGACTTTC. Combining the CDR3 with reference TRBV3-1 and TRBJ2-6 gives the whole variable domain DTAVSQTPKYLVTQMGNDKSIKCEQNLGHDTMYWYKQDSKKFLKIMFSYNNKELIINETVPNRFSPKSPDKAHLNLHINSLELGDSAVYFCASSLGTGVFSGANVLTFGAGSRLTVL.

This clonotype was seen repeatedly, ten times or more. Compared with germline, one end of the junction differs, possibly owing to a read error. This chain uses TRBV12-3 or TRBV12-4 with TRBJ2-5, with D perhaps matching TRBD1 or TRBD2 (5 bases each). There are 11 residues in the CDR3. The CDR3, as DNA: TGTGCCAGCAGTCCTTCCGGGACGGAAGTCTTC. It is translated as CASSPSGTEVF.

This clonotype has just a few counts. This chain joins TRBV28 and TRBJ1-3; D not resolved. This CDR3 is built from 15 residues. V lost 6 bases and J lost 0, with 12 bases in between. Germline V gene lookup returns CDR1 MDHEN and CDR2 SYDVKM. The CDR3 is CASRIRPFSGNTIYF. CDR3 nucleotide sequence: TGTGCCAGCAGAATAAGGCCGTTCTCTGGAAACACCATATATTTT.

Only a few counts were recorded for this clonotype. The chain joins TRBV12-5 to TRBJ2-2; 9 nucleotides align to TRBD1. The V gene's germline CDR1 is LGHNT and CDR2 FRNRAP. The CDR3 is 18 amino acids. Trimming cost V 0 bases and J 3 bases; bases outside gene matches: 8. The CDR3 is CASGLVTWGQGYTGELFF. The CDR3 DNA sequence: TGTGCTAGTGGTTTGGTAACCTGGGGACAGGGATACACCGGGGAGCTGTTTTTT.

V gene TRBV6-5 combines with J gene TRBJ1-2; a possible D gene is TRBD1 (6 bases). The V gene's germline CDR1 is MNHEY and CDR2 SVGAGI. V was clipped by 0 bases and J by 6 bases, with 17 bases between them. The CDR3 spans 16 residues. The chain's CDR3 is CASSYSTGSRGDGYTF. The CDR3 DNA reads as TGTGCCAGCAGTTACTCGACGGGGTCAAGGGGGGATGGCTACACCTTC.

The rearrangement links TRBV24-1 to TRBJ2-5; TRBD1 is a possible D gene (6 bases). Germline V CDR1 and CDR2: KGHDR, SFDVKD. The CDR3 extends over 15 amino acids. V shed 3 bases and J shed 4 bases, with 14 bases lying between them. The CDR3: CATSDPSTGAETQYF. As DNA, the CDR3 is TGTGCCACCAGTGATCCTTCGACAGGAGCAGAGACCCAGTACTTC.

The V and J genes are TRBV20-1 and TRBJ2-1; 11 bases map to TRBD2. The J call may be faulty, since TRBJ2-7 better matches the DNA end. The germline V gene encodes CDR1 DFQATT and CDR2 SNEGSKA (reference sequence). The CDR3 extends over 15 amino acids. CDR3 protein: CSARIAGGLAYEQYF. Here the CDR3 DNA reads TGCAGTGCTAGGATAGCGGGGGGGCTAGCCTACGAGCAGTACTTC.

CDR3 region: CSAFSGPDTQYF. The CDR3, as DNA: TGCAGTGCTTTCTCCGGACCAGATACGCAGTATTTT. This chain uses TRBV20-1 with TRBJ2-3; no firm D call. The germline gives CDR1 DFQATT, CDR2 SNEGSKA (reference sequence). The V gene lost 5 bases and the J gene lost 4 bases, with 10 bases spanning the gap. The CDR3 runs 12 residues.

The chain links TRBV10-1 to TRBJ1-2; possibly TRBD1 for D (6 bases). The CDR3 sequence is 13 residues long. In germline, CDR1 is WNHNN, CDR2 SYGVQD (reference sequence). V lost 1 base and J lost 7, with 10 bases in between. CDR3 amino acids: CASSEWGPGGYTF. CDR3 DNA sequence: TGCGCCAGCAGTGAGTGGGGGCCGGGTGGCTACACCTTC.

The rearrangement links TRBV7-9 to TRBJ2-7; tentative D call: TRBD1 (6 bases). Germline assignment: CDR1 SEHNR and CDR2 FQNEAQ (reference sequence). The CDR3 has 12 amino acids. Trimming left V 5 bases short and J 6 bases short, with 11 bases between. Here the CDR3 DNA reads TGTGCCAGCAGCCAAGGGGGTTTCGAGCAGTACTTC. It encodes CASSQGGFEQYF.

The chain joins TRBV6-4 to TRBJ2-1; possibly TRBD1 for D (6 bases). This CDR3 contains 15 residues. V was cut by 0 bases and J by 5 bases, with 11 bases left in between. The germline V gene has CDR1 MRHNA and CDR2 SNTAGT. In nucleotides, the CDR3 is TGTGCCAGCAGTGACTCGGGGGCCGTCAACAATGAGCAGTTCTTC. This translates into CASSDSGAVNNEQFF.

The chain recombines TRBV5-6 with TRBJ1-2; D may be TRBD1 (6 bases). The germline gives CDR1 SGHDT, CDR2 YYEEEE. The length of the CDR3 is 15 residues. The V gene lost 4 bases and the J gene lost 5 bases, with 18 bases spanning the gap. As DNA, the CDR3 is TGTGCCAGCAGCCGGCTATCGACAGGAGATTATGGCTACACCTTC. It translates to CASSRLSTGDYGYTF.

This clonotype was observed a few times. CDR3 coding DNA: TGTGCCAGCATTCGAGACAGGGGTGGTGAAAAACTGTTTTTT. Protein sequence: CASIRDRGGEKLFF. This rearrangement joins TRBV2 to TRBJ1-4; 8 bases match TRBD1. Looked up from germline, CDR1 is SNHLY and CDR2 is FYNNEI. Trimming at V came to 7 bases and at J to 7 bases, leaving 8 bases not matched to a gene. The CDR3 sequence is 14 residues long.

The rearrangement joins TRBV5-1 to TRBJ1-1; maybe TRBD1 (6 bases). CDR1 SGHRS and CDR2 YFSETQ come from the germline V gene. The CDR3 spans 14 residues. Trimming removed 0 bases at V and 8 bases at J, with 14 bases between. CDR3 sequence: CASSLDGTRLEAFF. CDR3 DNA sequence: TGCGCCAGCAGCTTGGATGGGACAAGATTAGAAGCTTTCTTT.

This clonotype came up many times. V usage is TRBV12-3 or TRBV12-4 and J usage is TRBJ1-2; no clear D. This CDR3 is built from 12 residues. Trimming removed 5 bases at V and 4 bases at J, with 8 bases between. The CDR3 loop reads CASSPGRYGYTF. In nucleotides, the CDR3 is TGTGCCAGCAGTCCGGGCCGCTATGGCTACACCTTC.

This clonotype was seen only a few times. This may arise from a read error, as a much more abundant clone is one base away. J is TRBJ2-5 and V is TRBV20-1; TRBD2 matches at 8 bases. Per the germline V gene, CDR1 is DFQATT and CDR2 is SNEGSKA (reference sequence). Unmatched junction bases numbered 11, after V lost 6 bases and J lost 2 bases. The CDR3 covers 15 residues. The CDR3 loop is CSARTNGREQETQYF. The CDR3, as DNA: TGCAGTGCCAGGACTAACGGGAGGGAACAAGAGACCCAGTACTTC.

This clonotype has more than one count but fewer than ten. V usage is TRBV14 and J usage is TRBJ2-6, with 7 bases fitting TRBD1. This CDR3 contains 20 residues. From germline, CDR1 is SGHDN and CDR2 FVKESK. Germline trimming cut 6 bases from V and 0 bases from J; bases unmatched to any gene: 17. The CDR3 nucleotides are TGTGCCAGCAGTCCGATAAGAAGGGGGCAGATGTCCTCTGGGGCCAACGTCCTGACTTTC. Translation gives CASSPIRRGQMSSGANVLTF.

The gene calls are TRBV3-1 and TRBJ1-2, with 7 nucleotides matching TRBD1. CDR3 length: 14 residues. The J segment lost 5 bases and the V segment lost 1 base, leaving 4 bases of the junction unmatched. CDR1 and CDR2 from the germline V gene are LGHDT and YNNKEL (reference sequence). The CDR3 DNA sequence: TGTGCCAGCAGCCAAGGCAGGGGGAAATATGGCTACACCTTC. This gives the protein CASSQGRGKYGYTF.

This chain uses TRBV6-1 with TRBJ2-2, with D perhaps matching TRBD1 or TRBD2 (5 bases each). Trimming left V 6 bases short and J 1 base short, with 18 bases between. Looked up from germline, CDR1 is MNHNS and CDR2 is SASEGT. The CDR3 is 17 amino acids. The CDR3 DNA sequence: TGTGCCAGCAGAACAAGTACGGGACGGGGGAACACCGGGGAGCTGTTTTTT. It codes for CASRTSTGRGNTGELFF.

The table lists this clonotype with a few counts. The chain employs TRBV6-4 and TRBJ1-1; TRBD1 agrees at 7 bases. J gave up 2 bases and V 4 bases, and 1 base lay outside the gene matches. CDR1 and CDR2 from the germline V gene are MRHNA and SNTAGT. This CDR3 has 13 amino acids. The CDR3 bases are TGTGCCAGCAGTGCAGGGGGTAACACTGAAGCTTTCTTT. It codes for CASSAGGNTEAFF.

The chain has TRBV5-1 and TRBJ2-1, with D maybe TRBD2 (6 bases). Germline CDR1 reads SGHRS; CDR2 reads YFSETQ. This CDR3 is 16 amino acids long. V lost 2 bases to trimming and J lost 0 bases, with 12 bases between them. The CDR3 reads CASSFSGTPSYNEQFF. The CDR3 DNA reads as TGCGCCAGCAGCTTCTCCGGGACTCCCTCCTACAATGAGCAGTTCTTC. Filled out from reference TRBV5-1 and TRBJ2-1, the complete variable domain reads KAGVTQTPRYLIKTRGQQVTLSCSPISGHRSVSWYQQTPGQGLQFLFEYFSETQRNKGNFPGRFSGRQFSNSRSEMNVSTLELGDSALYLCASSFSGTPSYNEQFFGPGTRLTVL.